These T cell receptor beta chains were read from a single sample in a study of Ad26.COV2.S vaccination and SARS-CoV-2 variants. This table comes from immunoSEQ multiplex PCR, and its TCRdb copy is limited to in-frame clones, with some not included. The profile covers 500,000 or so clones, with around 90% appearing a single time and roughly 13% taken by the ten largest. The sample consisted of peripheral blood, taken in a trial of Ad26.COV2.S vaccine versus placebo. Receptors originate from a person between 18 and 65 years old who received the Ad26.COV2.S COVID-19 vaccine or a placebo. The CDR3 runs from the conserved cysteine through the conserved F or W. A D gene is named only where the DNA matches it firmly. Rows give clone size only sometimes, using once, few, many, or a class for an expanded clone.

CDR3 DNA: TGTGCCAGCTCAGGGGGCGGGGCGGTATCCTACAATGAGCAGTTCTTC
CDR3 protein: CASSGGGAVSYNEQFF
V gene: TRBV28
CDR3 length: 16
D gene: TRBD1
clone size: once
J gene: TRBJ2-1

CDR3 DNA: TGCAGCGTTGGAATACGGGGGGGACCGAACACTGAAGCTTTCTTT
CDR3 protein: CSVGIRGGPNTEAFF
V gene: TRBV29-1
CDR3 length: 15
D gene: NA
clone size: NA
J gene: TRBJ1-1

CDR3 DNA: TGTGCCACCAGCAGACACAGTGAAAAACTGTTTTTT
CDR3 protein: CATSRHSEKLFF
V gene: TRBV15
CDR3 length: 12
D gene: NA
clone size: NA
J gene: TRBJ1-4

CDR3 DNA: TGCGCCAGCAGTGAGTCGGTGGGGGTTACTGAAGCTTTCTTT
CDR3 protein: CASSESVGVTEAFF
V gene: TRBV10-1
CDR3 length: 14
D gene: NA
clone size: NA
J gene: TRBJ1-1

CDR3 DNA: TGTGCCAGCTGTATCAGGAGCAATCAGCCCCAGCATTTT
CDR3 protein: CASCIRSNQPQHF
V gene: TRBV6-6
CDR3 length: 13
D gene: NA
clone size: NA
J gene: TRBJ1-5

CDR3 DNA: TGTGCCAGCAGTGAAGCTGATTGGGGACAGGGGAGACAAGAGACCCAGTACTTC
CDR3 protein: CASSEADWGQGRQETQYF
V gene: TRBV6-1
CDR3 length: 18
D gene: TRBD1
clone size: NA
J gene: TRBJ2-5

CDR3 DNA: TGTGCCTGGAGTGTACGTCTAGCGGGAGGGCCCCACGAGCAGTACTTC
CDR3 protein: CAWSVRLAGGPHEQYF
V gene: TRBV30
CDR3 length: 16
D gene: TRBD2
clone size: NA
J gene: TRBJ2-7

CDR3 DNA: TGTGCCAGCAGCCAAGATCTTTTCGAGGGGACGAGGGGGTATGGCTACACCTTC
CDR3 protein: CASSQDLFEGTRGYGYTF
V gene: TRBV3-1/TRBV3-2
CDR3 length: 18
D gene: NA
clone size: NA
J gene: TRBJ1-2

CDR3 DNA: TGTGCCAGCAGTGATATTCAGCAAAACACTGAAGCTTTCTTT
CDR3 protein: CASSDIQQNTEAFF
V gene: TRBV2
CDR3 length: 14
D gene: NA
clone size: NA
J gene: TRBJ1-1

CDR3 DNA: TGTGCCAGCAGCGTAGGGGGGACAGGGAAGGGGCACGGTGAGCAGTTCTTC
CDR3 protein: CASSVGGTGKGHGEQFF
V gene: TRBV9
CDR3 length: 17
D gene: TRBD1
clone size: NA
J gene: TRBJ2-1

CDR3 DNA: TGTGCCAGCAGCCAAGATTCGGTTATTATGGTCTACGAGCAGTACTTC
CDR3 protein: CASSQDSVIMVYEQYF
V gene: TRBV4-2
CDR3 length: 16
D gene: NA
clone size: NA
J gene: TRBJ2-7

CDR3 DNA: TGTGCCAGCAGCTTAAACCCTAGCGGGAGTCTTTACGAGCAGTACTTC
CDR3 protein: CASSLNPSGSLYEQYF
V gene: TRBV5-4
CDR3 length: 16
D gene: TRBD2
clone size: NA
J gene: TRBJ2-7

CDR3 DNA: TGTGCCAGCAACCCACAAGGTAGCAGGAACACTGAAGCTTTCTTT
CDR3 protein: CASNPQGSRNTEAFF
V gene: TRBV9
CDR3 length: 15
D gene: NA
clone size: NA
J gene: TRBJ1-1

CDR3 DNA: TGTGCCAGCAGCCGCACGCCGGCTAGCCTGTTCTTC
CDR3 protein: CASSRTPASLFF
V gene: TRBV7-9
CDR3 length: 12
D gene: NA
clone size: NA
J gene: TRBJ2-1

CDR3 DNA: TGTGCCAGCAGCCAACGGGGACGGAACTACGAGCAGTACTTC
CDR3 protein: CASSQRGRNYEQYF
V gene: TRBV11-1
CDR3 length: 14
D gene: NA
clone size: NA
J gene: TRBJ2-7

CDR3 DNA: TGTGCCAGCAGCTCCTGGGGACAGGGAACAGATACGCAGTATTTT
CDR3 protein: CASSSWGQGTDTQYF
V gene: TRBV7-2
CDR3 length: 15
D gene: TRBD1
clone size: NA
J gene: TRBJ2-3

CDR3 DNA: TGTGCCACCAGCAGTGAGATGGGGTATCAGCCCCAGCATTTT
CDR3 protein: CATSSEMGYQPQHF
V gene: TRBV15
CDR3 length: 14
D gene: NA
clone size: NA
J gene: TRBJ1-5

CDR3 DNA: TGTGCCAGCATCAGGAGGTCCGGGCCGCTGGGCTTGACCCAGTACTTC
CDR3 protein: CASIRRSGPLGLTQYF
V gene: TRBV2
CDR3 length: 16
D gene: NA
clone size: NA
J gene: TRBJ2-5

CDR3 DNA: TGTGCCAGCACCCGGACAGGAATTAGCAATCAGCCCCAGCATTTT
CDR3 protein: CASTRTGISNQPQHF
V gene: TRBV28
CDR3 length: 15
D gene: TRBD1
clone size: NA
J gene: TRBJ1-5

CDR3 DNA: TGTGCCAGTAGTACCGGGACTAGGGCGGGAGAGACCCAGTACTTC
CDR3 protein: CASSTGTRAGETQYF
V gene: TRBV19
CDR3 length: 15
D gene: TRBD2
clone size: NA
J gene: TRBJ2-5

CDR3 DNA: TGTGCCACCAGCAGAGATAGCGCGGAGGGGGCCAGAAAAGGGCCCCAGCATTTT
CDR3 protein: CATSRDSAEGARKGPQHF
V gene: TRBV15
CDR3 length: 18
D gene: TRBD1
clone size: NA
J gene: TRBJ1-5

CDR3 DNA: TGCAGCGTAGGCGGGACATCAACCTCTGGAAACACCATATATTTT
CDR3 protein: CSVGGTSTSGNTIYF
V gene: TRBV29-1
CDR3 length: 15
D gene: NA
clone size: NA
J gene: TRBJ1-3

CDR3 DNA: TGTGCCAGCAGTTTAGGGCAGGGGGTCTACGAGCAGTACTTC
CDR3 protein: CASSLGQGVYEQYF
V gene: TRBV27
CDR3 length: 14
D gene: TRBD1
clone size: once
J gene: TRBJ2-7

CDR3 DNA: TGTGCCAGCAGCCTCCGAGGTGGACGGTCGGGGAATTCACCCCTCCACTTT
CDR3 protein: CASSLRGGRSGNSPLHF
V gene: TRBV27
CDR3 length: 17
D gene: NA
clone size: NA
J gene: TRBJ1-6

CDR3 DNA: TGTGCCAGCAGCTTGCTAGCGGGAGGGCCGGGCACAGATACGCAGTATTTT
CDR3 protein: CASSLLAGGPGTDTQYF
V gene: TRBV11-2
CDR3 length: 17
D gene: TRBD2
clone size: NA
J gene: TRBJ2-3

CDR3 DNA: TGCGCCAGCTCGGGGGGACTAGTCGTCTACGAGCAGTACTTC
CDR3 protein: CASSGGLVVYEQYF
V gene: TRBV5-1
CDR3 length: 14
D gene: TRBD2
clone size: NA
J gene: TRBJ2-7

CDR3 DNA: TGTGCCAGCAGCGTAGCTAGCGGGAGCACCGGGGAGCTGTTTTTT
CDR3 protein: CASSVASGSTGELFF
V gene: TRBV9
CDR3 length: 15
D gene: TRBD2
clone size: NA
J gene: TRBJ2-2

CDR3 DNA: TGTGCCAGCAGCTTAGAGGCCCCCCCAGCGCTTTACACAGATACGCAGTATTTT
CDR3 protein: CASSLEAPPALYTDTQYF
V gene: TRBV7-2
CDR3 length: 18
D gene: NA
clone size: NA
J gene: TRBJ2-3

CDR3 DNA: TGTGCTAGCAGCCACACCTCGGGCAGGGTGGGCACCGGGGAGCTGTTTTTT
CDR3 protein: CASSHTSGRVGTGELFF
V gene: TRBV7-7
CDR3 length: 17
D gene: NA
clone size: NA
J gene: TRBJ2-2

CDR3 DNA: TGTGCCAGCGGGAGGGCCGGTGACTACGAGCAGTACTTC
CDR3 protein: CASGRAGDYEQYF
V gene: TRBV7-9
CDR3 length: 13
D gene: TRBD2
clone size: NA
J gene: TRBJ2-7

CDR3 DNA: TGTGCCAGTTCGGCAGGGGGCAAGGCTGAAGCTTTCTTT
CDR3 protein: CASSAGGKAEAFF
V gene: TRBV2
CDR3 length: 13
D gene: TRBD1
clone size: NA
J gene: TRBJ1-1

CDR3 DNA: TGTGCCAGCAGTTTGCCCGGGGGAGGGGTCCAAGAGACCCAGTACTTC
CDR3 protein: CASSLPGGGVQETQYF
V gene: TRBV28
CDR3 length: 16
D gene: TRBD2
clone size: NA
J gene: TRBJ2-5

CDR3 DNA: TGTGCCAGCAGTTTCTACGGTGAAAAACTGTTTTTT
CDR3 protein: CASSFYGEKLFF
V gene: TRBV27
CDR3 length: 12
D gene: NA
clone size: NA
J gene: TRBJ1-4

CDR3 DNA: TGTGCCACCGCCCGGAACCAGCGCTTCTCCGAGCAGTACTTC
CDR3 protein: CATARNQRFSEQYF
V gene: TRBV15
CDR3 length: 14
D gene: NA
clone size: few
J gene: TRBJ2-7

CDR3 DNA: TGTGCCAGCAGTTACCTCGGACAGGGCTGGGGGTTCTTC
CDR3 protein: CASSYLGQGWGFF
V gene: TRBV6-6
CDR3 length: 13
D gene: TRBD1
clone size: NA
J gene: TRBJ2-1

CDR3 DNA: TGCGCCAGCAGCTTGGGTACAGGCAGACCCTATGGCTACACCTTC
CDR3 protein: CASSLGTGRPYGYTF
V gene: TRBV5-1
CDR3 length: 15
D gene: NA
clone size: NA
J gene: TRBJ1-2

CDR3 DNA: TGTGCCAGCAGTTTACTCCCAAGGCCTACTAATGAAAAACTGTTTTTT
CDR3 protein: CASSLLPRPTNEKLFF
V gene: TRBV27
CDR3 length: 16
D gene: NA
clone size: NA
J gene: TRBJ1-4

CDR3 DNA: TGTGCCAGCAGCCGGCTAGCGGGTGCCACCGGGGAGCTGTTTTTT
CDR3 protein: CASSRLAGATGELFF
V gene: TRBV7-3
CDR3 length: 15
D gene: TRBD2
clone size: few
J gene: TRBJ2-2

CDR3 DNA: TGTGCCAGCAACCGGGACGCAGGAATGAGCTATGGCTACACCTTC
CDR3 protein: CASNRDAGMSYGYTF
V gene: TRBV9
CDR3 length: 15
D gene: NA
clone size: few
J gene: TRBJ1-2

CDR3 DNA: TGTGCCAGCAGCTTAGGGCGCACTGAAGCTTTCTTT
CDR3 protein: CASSLGRTEAFF
V gene: TRBV11-1
CDR3 length: 12
D gene: NA
clone size: NA
J gene: TRBJ1-1

CDR3 DNA: TGTGCCTGGAAGGGACAGGGGGCACTGACCGGGGAGCTGTTTTTT
CDR3 protein: CAWKGQGALTGELFF
V gene: TRBV30
CDR3 length: 15
D gene: TRBD1
clone size: NA
J gene: TRBJ2-2

CDR3 DNA: TGTGCCAGCAGCCAAGATTGGAGGTCCGCCGGGGAGCTGTTTTTT
CDR3 protein: CASSQDWRSAGELFF
V gene: TRBV4-2
CDR3 length: 15
D gene: NA
clone size: NA
J gene: TRBJ2-2

CDR3 DNA: TGTGCCAGCAGGGGGGGGGACTTCTCCTACGAGCAGTACTTC
CDR3 protein: CASRGGDFSYEQYF
V gene: TRBV6-5
CDR3 length: 14
D gene: TRBD2
clone size: NA
J gene: TRBJ2-7

CDR3 DNA: TGTGCCACCAGTGACCCCGGGACAGGGAGGAGAAACGACACTGAAGCTTTCTTT
CDR3 protein: CATSDPGTGRRNDTEAFF
V gene: TRBV24-1
CDR3 length: 18
D gene: TRBD1
clone size: NA
J gene: TRBJ1-1

CDR3 DNA: TGTGCCAGCTCACTAAGGACAGGAAATCTGGAAAAACTGTTTTTT
CDR3 protein: CASSLRTGNLEKLFF
V gene: TRBV18
CDR3 length: 15
D gene: TRBD1
clone size: once
J gene: TRBJ1-4

CDR3 DNA: TGTGCCAGCTGTCCTGCTGGACAACTTGGGTTGACCGGGGAGCTGTTTTTT
CDR3 protein: CASCPAGQLGLTGELFF
V gene: TRBV28
CDR3 length: 17
D gene: NA
clone size: NA
J gene: TRBJ2-2

CDR3 DNA: TGTGCCAGCAGCTTAGGCAGTATCGAGCAGTACTTC
CDR3 protein: CASSLGSIEQYF
V gene: TRBV7-9
CDR3 length: 12
D gene: NA
clone size: NA
J gene: TRBJ2-7

CDR3 DNA: TGTGCCAGCAGTGACAGGGGCGGATCACCCCTCCACTTT
CDR3 protein: CASSDRGGSPLHF
V gene: TRBV2
CDR3 length: 13
D gene: NA
clone size: NA
J gene: TRBJ1-6

CDR3 DNA: TGTGCCAGCAGTGCACTACCTTACAATGAGCAGTTCTTC
CDR3 protein: CASSALPYNEQFF
V gene: TRBV6-2/TRBV6-3
CDR3 length: 13
D gene: NA
clone size: NA
J gene: TRBJ2-1

CDR3 DNA: TGTGCCAGCAGTGAACTCGTCTCTAACTATGGCTACACCTTC
CDR3 protein: CASSELVSNYGYTF
V gene: TRBV25-1
CDR3 length: 14
D gene: NA
clone size: NA
J gene: TRBJ1-2

CDR3 DNA: TGTGCCAGCATTAATCCTCCCTACGAGCAGTACTTC
CDR3 protein: CASINPPYEQYF
V gene: TRBV28
CDR3 length: 12
D gene: NA
clone size: few
J gene: TRBJ2-7

CDR3 DNA: TGTGCCAGCAGCCGGGACAGGGCTCGCGAGCAGTACTTC
CDR3 protein: CASSRDRAREQYF
V gene: TRBV5-6
CDR3 length: 13
D gene: TRBD1
clone size: NA
J gene: TRBJ2-7

CDR3 DNA: TGCGCCAGCAGCTTGGACTCAGGGGGCAATCAGCCCCAGCATTTT
CDR3 protein: CASSLDSGGNQPQHF
V gene: TRBV5-1
CDR3 length: 15
D gene: NA
clone size: NA
J gene: TRBJ1-5

CDR3 DNA: TGTGCCAGCAGCCCGCCTCGGGGGAGGAACACTGAAGCTTTCTTT
CDR3 protein: CASSPPRGRNTEAFF
V gene: TRBV5-4
CDR3 length: 15
D gene: NA
clone size: NA
J gene: TRBJ1-1

CDR3 DNA: TGTGCCAGTGGACCAGCCTACGAGCAGTACTTC
CDR3 protein: CASGPAYEQYF
V gene: TRBV27
CDR3 length: 11
D gene: NA
clone size: NA
J gene: TRBJ2-7

CDR3 DNA: TGTGCCAGCAGCACCCGACAGGGGAGGACTGAAGCTTTCTTT
CDR3 protein: CASSTRQGRTEAFF
V gene: TRBV7-2
CDR3 length: 14
D gene: TRBD1
clone size: NA
J gene: TRBJ1-1

CDR3 DNA: TGTGCCAGCAGCGTAGAGTCCCGGCTAGCGGGGACCTACAATGAGCAGTTCTTC
CDR3 protein: CASSVESRLAGTYNEQFF
V gene: TRBV9
CDR3 length: 18
D gene: TRBD2
clone size: NA
J gene: TRBJ2-1